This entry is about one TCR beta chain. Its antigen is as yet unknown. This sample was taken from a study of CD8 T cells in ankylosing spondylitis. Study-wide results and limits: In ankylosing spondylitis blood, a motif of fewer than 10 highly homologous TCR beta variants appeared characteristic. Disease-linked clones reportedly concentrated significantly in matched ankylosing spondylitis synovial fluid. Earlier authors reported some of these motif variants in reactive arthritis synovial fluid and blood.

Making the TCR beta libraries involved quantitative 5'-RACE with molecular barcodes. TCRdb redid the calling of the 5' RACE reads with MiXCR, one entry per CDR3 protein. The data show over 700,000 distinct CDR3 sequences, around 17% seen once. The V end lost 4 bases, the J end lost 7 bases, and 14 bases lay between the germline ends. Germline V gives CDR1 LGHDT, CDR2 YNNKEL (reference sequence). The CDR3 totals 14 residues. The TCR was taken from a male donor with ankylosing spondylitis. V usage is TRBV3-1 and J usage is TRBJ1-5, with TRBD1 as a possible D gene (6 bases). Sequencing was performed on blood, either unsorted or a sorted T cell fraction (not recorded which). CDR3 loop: CASSPGGGRQPQHF. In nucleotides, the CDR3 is TGTGCCAGCAGCCCGGGGGGCGGAAGACAGCCCCAGCATTTT.